A selection of T cell receptor beta chains follows, all from one sample in a study of blood T cell repertoires in COVID-19. Libraries were prepared by immunoSEQ multiplex PCR; TCRdb keeps only in-frame clonotypes and omits some of them. In the table there are 260,000 or so clones, approximately 91% of which are singletons. Sample: peripheral blood. The source of these receptors is a human donor in a cohort sampled during active COVID-19. Each CDR3 is given with its conserved first and last residue. A D gene is named only where the DNA matches it firmly. The size field is filled for only some rows; it gives once, few, many or a size class.

v_gene	abundance	d_gene	j_gene	CDR3nt	CDR3aa
TRBV30	.	TRBD2	TRBJ2-7	TGTGCCTGGAGTGTAGGCGGGAGGGCCTACGAGCAGTACTTC	CAWSVGGRAYEQYF
TRBV5-1	.	.	TRBJ2-5	TGCGCCAGCAGCTTGGCCGAAAATAGCGGATTGGAGACCCAGTACTTC	CASSLAENSGLETQYF
TRBV5-1	.	.	TRBJ2-5	TGCGCCAGCAGCCCGGACAACGTGGTACAGACCCAGTACTTC	CASSPDNVVQTQYF
TRBV9	.	TRBD1	TRBJ2-7	TGTGCCAGCAGCGTATCCGGGACAGGGTCGCCCTACGAGCAGTACTTC	CASSVSGTGSPYEQYF
TRBV4-2	.	.	TRBJ2-3	TGTGCCAGCAGCCAAGATACAGCCGTAGATACGCAGTATTTT	CASSQDTAVDTQYF
TRBV6-5	.	.	TRBJ2-7	TGTGCCAGCAGCTCTAGACTCGCATGGGAGCAGTACTTC	CASSSRLAWEQYF
TRBV25-1	.	TRBD1	TRBJ1-2	TGTGCCAGCAGTGAACTCACCCCCGGGACAGGGGGCAGCTACACCTTC	CASSELTPGTGGSYTF
TRBV5-1	few	TRBD2	TRBJ2-3	TGCGCCAGCAGCCCCGGACTAGCGGGTTTTAGCACAGATACGCAGTATTTT	CASSPGLAGFSTDTQYF
TRBV2	.	.	TRBJ1-6	TGTGCCAGCACTCTGGACAGAAGGCATTCACCCCTCCACTTT	CASTLDRRHSPLHF
TRBV5-1	.	.	TRBJ1-1	TGCGCCAGCAGCTTGGTAGCGGGGAACACTGAAGCTTTCTTT	CASSLVAGNTEAFF
TRBV10-3	.	.	TRBJ1-5	TGTGCCATCGGGGGGGAAGAGGGCAATCAGCCCCAGCATTTT	CAIGGEEGNQPQHF
TRBV15	.	.	TRBJ2-7	TGTGCCACCAGCATGGGACTGAGCCACGAGCAGTACTTC	CATSMGLSHEQYF
TRBV7-9	.	.	TRBJ2-3	TGTGCCAGCAGCTCGCGAGGCGGTAGCACAGATACGCAGTATTTT	CASSSRGGSTDTQYF
TRBV10-3	.	.	TRBJ1-1	TGTGCCATCAAAAAGGGAGGGATGAACACTGAAGCTTTCTTT	CAIKKGGMNTEAFF
TRBV4-3	.	TRBD1	TRBJ2-5	TGCGCCAGCAGTCGGACAGGGAAAGTCCAAGAGACCCAGTACTTC	CASSRTGKVQETQYF
TRBV5-6	once	.	TRBJ1-2	TGTGCCAGCAGCCTCTCACCCAAGGCCGGGGGGGAGGGCTACACCTTC	CASSLSPKAGGEGYTF
TRBV19	.	.	TRBJ1-1	TGTGCCAGTAGTTTTTTTGGGCGTTTGAACACTGAAGCTTTCTTT	CASSFFGRLNTEAFF
TRBV7-8	.	TRBD2	TRBJ2-7	TGTGCCAGCAGCAAAACTAGCGGGAGATCCTACGAGCAGTACTTC	CASSKTSGRSYEQYF
TRBV30	.	TRBD1	TRBJ1-1	TGTGCCTGGAGCCAACCGAACAGGGGAATGAACACTGAAGCTTTCTTT	CAWSQPNRGMNTEAFF
TRBV5-8	.	.	TRBJ1-2	TGTGCCAGCAGCTTAAACAGAAACTATGGCTACACCTTC	CASSLNRNYGYTF
TRBV3-1/TRBV3-2	.	.	TRBJ2-3	TGTGCCAGCAGCCTACAGGGACTACACACAGATACGCAGTATTTT	CASSLQGLHTDTQYF
TRBV27	.	.	TRBJ1-1	TGTGCCAGCAGCACCAGGGCCTCGAACACTGAAGCTTTCTTT	CASSTRASNTEAFF
TRBV5-1	.	TRBD1	TRBJ1-1	TGCGCCAGCAGCTTGGTTCCAGGGGGCTTGAACACTGAAGCTTTCTTT	CASSLVPGGLNTEAFF
TRBV5-1	.	.	TRBJ1-1	TGCGCCAGCAGCTTGGCCGTGTCGAACACTGAAGCTTTCTTT	CASSLAVSNTEAFF
TRBV2	.	.	TRBJ2-1	TGTGCCAGCAGCGGGAGATCGGGCGATGAGCAGTTCTTC	CASSGRSGDEQFF
TRBV28	.	.	TRBJ2-7	TGTGCCAGCAGTTTTGACAAGAGCTCCTACGAGCAGTACTTC	CASSFDKSSYEQYF
TRBV6-1	once	.	TRBJ2-3	TGTGCCAGCAGTGAAGACAGGGTCCGGGCAGATACGCAGTATTTT	CASSEDRVRADTQYF
TRBV5-4	.	TRBD1	TRBJ1-4	TGTGCCAGCAGCACGACAGGGGAAGATGAAAAACTGTTTTTT	CASSTTGEDEKLFF
TRBV29-1	.	.	TRBJ2-2	TGCAGCGTTGAGGGCAGAACAAACACCGGGGAGCTGTTTTTT	CSVEGRTNTGELFF
TRBV19	.	.	TRBJ2-6	TGTGCCAGTAGTCCCTACAGGGAACCCGGGGCCAACGTCCTGACTTTC	CASSPYREPGANVLTF
TRBV28	.	TRBD1	TRBJ1-6	TGTGCCAGCAGTCCCAGACAGGGAGGCTCACCCCTCCACTTT	CASSPRQGGSPLHF
TRBV5-6	.	TRBD1	TRBJ2-7	TGTGCCAGCAGCTTAACTCCAAGGACAGGGGACGAGCAGTACTTC	CASSLTPRTGDEQYF
TRBV4-1	.	TRBD1	TRBJ2-7	TGCGCCAGCAGCCAAGTTCCCCCGGGACAGGGAATCTGGCCCCCACGAGCCGAGCAGTACTTC	CASSQVPPGQGIWPPRAEQYF
TRBV30	once	.	TRBJ2-7	TGTGCCTGGAGTCTGGGGGGTTACGAGCAGTACTTC	CAWSLGGYEQYF
TRBV7-2	.	.	TRBJ2-5	TGTGCCAGCAGCTTAGAACGGGTGGGGGGAAAGACCCAGTACTTC	CASSLERVGGKTQYF
TRBV4-3	once	TRBD1	TRBJ1-2	TGCGCCAGCAGCCTCTCCGGACAGGAAACTGGCTACACCTTC	CASSLSGQETGYTF
TRBV12-3/TRBV12-4	.	.	TRBJ1-2	TGTGCCAGCAGCAACGACATGGGTCTCGGCTACACCTTC	CASSNDMGLGYTF
TRBV19	.	.	TRBJ2-7	TGTGCCAGTAGTATAGTCCCCGGGGACTCCTACGAGCAGTACTTC	CASSIVPGDSYEQYF
TRBV18	.	.	TRBJ1-2	TGTGCCAGCTCACCAGAGGTCGGCGATTCTTATGGCTACACCTTC	CASSPEVGDSYGYTF
TRBV29-1	.	.	TRBJ2-7	TGCAGCGTTGCAGAAAGGGCGGGACAGAGGTACGAGCAGTACTTC	CSVAERAGQRYEQYF
TRBV6-2/TRBV6-3	.	.	TRBJ1-4	TGTGCCAGCAGTCCGGGACTCAACAATGAAAAACTGTTTTTT	CASSPGLNNEKLFF
TRBV4-2	.	TRBD1	TRBJ1-5	TGTGCCAGCAGCCAAGGGACAGGGTCGGGGAGTCGCAATCAGCCCCAGCATTTT	CASSQGTGSGSRNQPQHF
TRBV28	.	TRBD1	TRBJ1-5	TGTGCCAGCAGTTTTTCGAGACAGGGGATCGGGTCCCAGCATTTT	CASSFSRQGIGSQHF
TRBV28	.	TRBD1	TRBJ2-5	TGTGCCAGCACCGAGAGGGACAGACGAGAAGAGACCCAGTACTTC	CASTERDRREETQYF
TRBV28	.	TRBD2	TRBJ2-6	TGTGCCAGCAGCCCATCCCGGGGGGGCGGGGCCAACGTCCTGACTTTC	CASSPSRGGGANVLTF
TRBV7-2	.	TRBD2	TRBJ2-7	TGTGCCAGCAGCTTAGTGGGTAGCGGGGGATTTTTCTACGAGCAGTACTTC	CASSLVGSGGFFYEQYF
TRBV7-8	.	TRBD2	TRBJ2-1	TGTGCCAGCAGCTTCTCGGGGGGACTCTACAATGAGCAGTTCTTC	CASSFSGGLYNEQFF
TRBV27	once	.	TRBJ1-5	TGTGCCAGCAGTTCCAGGACAGCCTTAGGGCCCCAGCATTTT	CASSSRTALGPQHF
TRBV18	.	.	TRBJ1-2	TGTGCCAGCTCACCACTACAGGGTAACTATGGCTACACCTTC	CASSPLQGNYGYTF
TRBV28	.	.	TRBJ1-1	TGTGCCAGCAGTTTAATATCAGTGAACACTGAAGCTTTCTTT	CASSLISVNTEAFF
TRBV4-3	.	TRBD2	TRBJ2-5	TGCGCCAGCAGCCAAGGCTACGAGACTAGCGGGGGGGTGGAGACCCAGTACTTC	CASSQGYETSGGVETQYF
TRBV5-1	.	.	TRBJ2-1	TGCGCCAGCAGCTTGGTTACAGGGAGACAAGCCTACAATGAGCAGTTCTTC	CASSLVTGRQAYNEQFF
TRBV5-1	once	TRBD1	TRBJ1-6	TGCGCCAGCAGCCTCGACAGGGGACCGTCACCCCTCCACTTT	CASSLDRGPSPLHF